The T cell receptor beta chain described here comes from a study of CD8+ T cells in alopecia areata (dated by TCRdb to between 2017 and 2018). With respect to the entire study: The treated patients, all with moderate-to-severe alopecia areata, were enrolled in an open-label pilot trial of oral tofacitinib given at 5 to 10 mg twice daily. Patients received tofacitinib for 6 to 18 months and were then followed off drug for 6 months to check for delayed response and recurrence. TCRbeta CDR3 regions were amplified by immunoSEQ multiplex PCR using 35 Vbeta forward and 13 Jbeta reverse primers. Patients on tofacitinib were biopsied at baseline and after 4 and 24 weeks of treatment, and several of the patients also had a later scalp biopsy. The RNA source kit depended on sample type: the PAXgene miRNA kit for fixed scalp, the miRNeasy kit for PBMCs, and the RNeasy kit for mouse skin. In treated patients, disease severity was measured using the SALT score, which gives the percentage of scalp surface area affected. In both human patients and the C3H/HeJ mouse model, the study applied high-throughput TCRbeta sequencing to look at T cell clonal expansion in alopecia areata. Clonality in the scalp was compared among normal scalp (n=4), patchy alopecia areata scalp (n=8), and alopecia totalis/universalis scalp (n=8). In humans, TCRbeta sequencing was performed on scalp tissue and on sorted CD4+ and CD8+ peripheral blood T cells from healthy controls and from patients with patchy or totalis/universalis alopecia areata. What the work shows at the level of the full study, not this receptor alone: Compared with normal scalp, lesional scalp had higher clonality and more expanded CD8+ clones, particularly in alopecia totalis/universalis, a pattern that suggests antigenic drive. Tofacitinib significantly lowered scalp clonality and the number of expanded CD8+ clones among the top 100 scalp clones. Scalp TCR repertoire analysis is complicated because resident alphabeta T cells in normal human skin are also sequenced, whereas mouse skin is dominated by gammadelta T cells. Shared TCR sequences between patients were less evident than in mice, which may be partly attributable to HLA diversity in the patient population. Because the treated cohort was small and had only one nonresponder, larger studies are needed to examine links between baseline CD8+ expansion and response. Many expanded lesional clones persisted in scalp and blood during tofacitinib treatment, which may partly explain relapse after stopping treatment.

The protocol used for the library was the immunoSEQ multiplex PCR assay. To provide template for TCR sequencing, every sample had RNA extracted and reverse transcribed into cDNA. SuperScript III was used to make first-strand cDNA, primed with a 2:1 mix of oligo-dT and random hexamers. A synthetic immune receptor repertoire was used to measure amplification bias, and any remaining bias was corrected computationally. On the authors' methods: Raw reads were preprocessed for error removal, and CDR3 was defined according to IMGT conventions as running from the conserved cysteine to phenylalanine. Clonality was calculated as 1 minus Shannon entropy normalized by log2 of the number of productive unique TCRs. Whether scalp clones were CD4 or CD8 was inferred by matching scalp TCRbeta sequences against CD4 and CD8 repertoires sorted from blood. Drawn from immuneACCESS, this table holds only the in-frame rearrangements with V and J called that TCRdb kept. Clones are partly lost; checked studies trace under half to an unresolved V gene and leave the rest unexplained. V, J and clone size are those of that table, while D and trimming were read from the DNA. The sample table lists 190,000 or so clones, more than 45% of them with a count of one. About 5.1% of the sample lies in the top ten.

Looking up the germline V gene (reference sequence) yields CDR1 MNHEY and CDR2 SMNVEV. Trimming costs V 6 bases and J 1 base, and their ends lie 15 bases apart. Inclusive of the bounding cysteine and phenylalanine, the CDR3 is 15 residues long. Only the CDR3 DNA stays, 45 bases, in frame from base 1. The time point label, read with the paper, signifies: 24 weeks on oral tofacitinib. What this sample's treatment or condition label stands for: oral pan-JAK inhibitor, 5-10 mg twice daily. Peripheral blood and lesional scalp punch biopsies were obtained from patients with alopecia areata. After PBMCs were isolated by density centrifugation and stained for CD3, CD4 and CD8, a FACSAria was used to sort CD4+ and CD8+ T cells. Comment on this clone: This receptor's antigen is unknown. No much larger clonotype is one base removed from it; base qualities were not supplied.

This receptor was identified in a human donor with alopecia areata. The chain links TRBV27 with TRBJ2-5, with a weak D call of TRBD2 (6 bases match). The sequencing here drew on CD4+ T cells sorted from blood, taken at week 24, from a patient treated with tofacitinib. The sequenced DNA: TGTGCCAGCAGCCACGGTGGGGAGGTCCAAGAGACCCAGTACTTC. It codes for CASSHGGEVQETQYF.